The 26 T cell receptor beta chains listed next were all sequenced from one sample in a study of technical replicates of blood from a handful of donors. This table comes from immunoSEQ multiplex PCR, and its TCRdb copy is limited to in-frame clones, with some not included. The sample consists of about 85,000 clones, approximately 94% of them appearing once. The sample comprised T cells isolated from PBMCs. The receptor set was obtained from a human donor in good health.

This chain uses TRBV19 with TRBJ2-2, with a possible D match to TRBD1 (5 bases). V was trimmed by 8 bases and J by 4 bases, leaving 8 bases between them. Germline-derived CDR1 and CDR2 are LNHDA and SQIVND (reference sequence). This CDR3 comprises 12 residues. The CDR3 DNA follows: TGTGCCAGTGACAGAACCACCGGGGAGCTGTTTTTT. It translates to CASDRTTGELFF.

This CDR3 reads CASSLGTSVYEQYF. The CDR3 DNA reads TGCGCCAGCAGCTTAGGGACTAGCGTCTACGAGCAGTACTTC. The rearrangement joins TRBV5-1 to TRBJ2-7, with 10 bases aligning to TRBD2. The CDR3 runs to 14 residues. CDR1 SGHRS and CDR2 YFSETQ come from the germline V gene. V was clipped by 2 bases and J by 3 bases; unmatched bases: 2.

The CDR3 coding sequence is TGTGCCAGCAGCTCCATAGGACTGGGCACTGAAGCTTTCTTT. Translating gives CASSSIGLGTEAFF. The V call is TRBV5-4, the J call TRBJ1-1; no reliable D call. Germline-derived CDR1 and CDR2 are SGHNT and YYREEE (reference sequence). The CDR3 loop spans 14 amino acids. V gave up 3 bases and J gave up 4 bases, with 13 bases separating them.

The gene calls are TRBV6-5 and TRBJ2-2; D unclear. The CDR3 is made up of 11 amino acids. Germline CDR1 is MNHEY and CDR2 is SVGAGI. V gave up 5 bases and J gave up 7 bases, with 5 bases separating them. The CDR3 reads CASSLNGELFF. For the CDR3, the DNA is TGTGCCAGCAGTCTAAACGGGGAGCTGTTTTTT.

The CDR3 here is CASSEPHRADNEKLFF. The CDR3 nucleotides read TGTGCCAGCAGTGAACCCCACAGAGCCGATAATGAAAAACTGTTTTTT. The chain links TRBV6-1 to TRBJ1-4; no definite D call. Germline CDR1 is MNHNS and CDR2 is SASEGT. The germline V and J ends were trimmed by 2 bases and 4 bases, with 14 bases remaining between them. The CDR3 consists of 16 residues.

The chain carries TRBV2 and TRBJ1-1; no reliable D call. CDR3 length: 11 amino acids. Trimming stripped 10 bases from V and 10 bases from J, with 16 bases between. Germline loops: CDR1 SNHLY, CDR2 FYNNEI. In DNA form, the CDR3 reads TGTGCCACCGCGGGCCAGATTTTAGCTTTCTTT. Protein: CATAGQILAFF.

J is TRBJ1-3 and V is TRBV5-4, with 9 bases fitting TRBD1. This CDR3 has 14 residues. V shed 4 bases, J shed 8 bases, and the junction held 7 bases outside the gene matches. Looked up from germline, CDR1 is SGHNT and CDR2 is YYREEE (reference sequence). The CDR3 region is CASSDGQGPDTIYF. For the CDR3, the DNA is TGTGCCAGCAGCGACGGACAGGGGCCGGACACCATATATTTT.

The chain uses TRBV10-3 and TRBJ2-2; TRBD1 matches at 8 bases. Germline-derived CDR1 and CDR2 are ENHRY and SYGVKD. V lost 10 bases and J lost 2; bases outside the gene matches: 9. This CDR3 spans 15 amino acids. The CDR3 region has the DNA TGTGCCACTCGTGACAGGGGAGGAAACACCGGGGAGCTGTTTTTT. This sequence encodes CATRDRGGNTGELFF.

V and J are TRBV5-4 and TRBJ1-2, with a tentative D call TRBD1 (6 bases). The V end was cut by 4 bases, the J end by 2 bases, with 15 bases between. CDR3 length: 15 amino acids. Germline CDR1 SGHNT, CDR2 YYREEE (reference sequence). The CDR3 DNA reads TGTGCCAGCAGCGAGTGGGGGGGGGCGAACTATGGCTACACCTTC. It encodes CASSEWGGANYGYTF.

A note on this clone: One end of the junction is discordant with germline, which a read error may explain. This chain joins TRBV2 and TRBJ1-4; 8 bases are shared with TRBD1. The CDR3 is 19 residues long. From germline, CDR1 is SNHLY and CDR2 FYNNEI. CDR3 in DNA: TGTGCCAGCAGTGAAGCATCAACCGAAGGACAGGGCTCTAATGAAAACCTGTTTTTT. Translated: CASSEASTEGQGSNENLFF.

The gene calls are TRBV29-1 and TRBJ2-3; maybe TRBD1 (6 bases). The V gene's germline CDR1 is SQVTM and CDR2 ANQGSEA. This CDR3 comprises 13 residues. The CDR3 loop reads CTTPGQGPDTQYF. In nucleotides, the CDR3 is TGCACCACCCCCGGCCAGGGGCCAGATACGCAGTATTTT.

The chain combines TRBV19 with TRBJ2-1, with 10 bases matching TRBD2. This CDR3 region has 16 residues. CDR1 LNHDA and CDR2 SQIVND come from the germline V gene (reference sequence). The junction had 11 bases not matched to a gene; V was cut back by 5 bases and J by 7 bases. For the CDR3, the DNA is TGTGCCAGTAGTCGACAGGGGAGTAGCGGGAGGAATGAGCAGTTCTTC. Its translation: CASSRQGSSGRNEQFF.

V gene TRBV28 combines with J gene TRBJ2-7, with TRBD1 identical over 7 bases. CDR3 length: 13 residues. Germline V gene sequence: CDR1 MDHEN, CDR2 SYDVKM. V gave up 2 bases and J gave up 2 bases; unmatched junction bases: 0. The CDR3 reads CASSLQGAYEQYF. In DNA form, the CDR3 reads TGTGCCAGCAGTTTACAGGGGGCCTACGAGCAGTACTTC.

The chain links TRBV11-3 to TRBJ2-7; 11 positions match TRBD1. The CDR3 has 15 residues. Germline V gives CDR1 SGHNT, CDR2 YENEEA. The junction had 3 bases not matched to a gene; V was cut back by 5 bases and J by 0 bases. CDR3 sequence reads: CASSPGTGGSYEQYF. The CDR3 DNA sequence: TGTGCCAGCAGCCCCGGGACAGGGGGCTCCTACGAGCAGTACTTC.

The DNA for the CDR3 is TGTGCCAGCAGTAGACAGGGGGCAGGAGGCTACACCTTC. This translates into CASSRQGAGGYTF. The J gene is TRBJ1-2, the V gene TRBV6-5, with 10 bases aligning to TRBD1. Germline CDR1 is MNHEY and CDR2 is SVGAGI. CDR3 size: 13 residues. The ends lost 5 bases at V and 8 bases at J; junction bases unmatched: 5.

The CDR3 here is CASSFWGTGYGYTF. The CDR3 coding sequence is TGTGCCAGCAGTTTTTGGGGGACAGGCTATGGCTACACCTTC. The V gene is TRBV28, the J gene TRBJ1-2; TRBD1 matches 8 bases. V lost 3 bases, J lost 4 bases, and 4 bases stayed unmatched. CDR1 is MDHEN, CDR2 SYDVKM, per germline. This CDR3 is 14 amino acids long.

This clone is a singleton in its sample. This sequence joins TRBV9 and TRBJ2-3; 7 nucleotides agree with TRBD1. In germline, CDR1 is SGDLS, CDR2 YYNGEE. Losses at the gene ends were 0 bases for V and 6 bases for J; bases not matched to a gene: 7. CDR3 length equals 15 residues. CDR3 coding DNA: TGTGCCAGCAGCGTAGGAGAGGGGGCTGGTGATACGCAGTATTTT. Translated: CASSVGEGAGDTQYF.

The chain links TRBV6-6 to TRBJ1-2; 8 bases fit TRBD1. V shed 8 bases and J 2 bases; nucleotides not matched to a gene: 10. CDR3 length: 15 amino acids. Per the germline V gene, CDR1 is MNHNY and CDR2 is SVGAGI (reference sequence). The CDR3 here is CASEHTGTGNYGYTF. In nucleotides, the CDR3 is TGTGCCAGCGAGCATACCGGGACAGGAAACTATGGCTACACCTTC.

This chain connects TRBV5-1 to TRBJ2-1, with 8 bases identical to TRBD2. From germline, CDR1 is SGHRS and CDR2 YFSETQ. V dropped 0 bases and J dropped 7; count of bases not matched to a gene: 3. The CDR3 is made up of 14 amino acids. CDR3 DNA sequence: TGCGCCAGCAGCTTGGAGCGGGAGATAAATGAGCAGTTCTTC. Encoded protein: CASSLEREINEQFF.

V gene TRBV2 combines with J gene TRBJ2-1; 9 bases agree with TRBD2. The CDR3 loop spans 14 amino acids. CDR1 is SNHLY and CDR2 is FYNNEI in the germline V gene. The V segment lost 3 bases and the J segment 5 bases; nucleotides outside the gene matches: 2. The CDR3 sequence is CASSDLAGNNEQFF. The CDR3 region has the DNA TGTGCCAGCAGTGACCTAGCGGGAAACAATGAGCAGTTCTTC.

This clone was picked up one time. The chain has TRBV4-3 and TRBJ2-4; 10 bases are shared with TRBD1. Germline loops: CDR1 LGHNA, CDR2 YSLEER. The CDR3 contains 16 residues. The V and J ends lost 2 bases and 6 bases, in that order; junction bases with no gene match: 7. CDR3 DNA sequence: TGCGCCAGCAGCCAATCTCGGGACAGGGGAGGAAACATTCAGTACTTC. Its protein product is CASSQSRDRGGNIQYF.

This rearrangement joins TRBV27 to TRBJ1-1; 8 bases line up with TRBD1. Germline-derived CDR1 and CDR2 are MNHEY and SMNVEV (reference sequence). The junction had 1 base not matched to a gene; V was cut back by 0 bases and J by 1 base. This CDR3 region has 15 residues. CDR3 sequence: CASSLSGTGNTEAFF. CDR3 in DNA: TGTGCCAGCAGTTTATCTGGGACAGGGAACACTGAAGCTTTCTTT.

The chain has TRBV20-1 and TRBJ1-1, with D unresolved. Germline V gene data show CDR1 as DFQATT and CDR2 as SNEGSKA (reference sequence). This CDR3 contains 11 residues. V was pared by 5 bases and J by 1 base, with 5 bases between. As DNA, the CDR3 is TGCAGTGCTTCAGAGAACACTGAAGCTTTCTTT. Translation gives CSASENTEAFF.

The chain is built from TRBV6-5 and TRBJ2-4, with 9 bases matching TRBD1. The CDR3 totals 13 residues. V shed 6 bases, J shed 6 bases, and the junction held 3 bases outside the gene matches. Germline V gene lookup returns CDR1 MNHEY and CDR2 SVGAGI. CDR3 sequence reads: CASRQDRGNIQYF. CDR3 nucleotide sequence: TGTGCCAGCAGGCAGGACAGGGGAAACATTCAGTACTTC.

J is TRBJ1-5 and V is TRBV21-1. TRBV21-1 is an annotated pseudogene. The CDR3 sequence is 17 residues long. Here the CDR3 reads CASIHPTGREGNQPQHF. The CDR3 region has the DNA TGTGCCAGCATCCACCCCACTGGCAGGGAGGGAAATCAGCCCCAGCATTTT.

The chain recombines TRBV7-2 with TRBJ2-7, with D uncertain. CDR1 SGHTA and CDR2 FQGNSA come from the germline V gene. The germline V and J ends were trimmed by 6 bases and 7 bases, with 16 bases remaining between them. The CDR3 runs to 13 residues. The CDR3 reads CASRNFQLGEQYF. In nucleotides, the CDR3 is TGTGCCAGCAGAAATTTTCAACTCGGGGAGCAGTACTTC.